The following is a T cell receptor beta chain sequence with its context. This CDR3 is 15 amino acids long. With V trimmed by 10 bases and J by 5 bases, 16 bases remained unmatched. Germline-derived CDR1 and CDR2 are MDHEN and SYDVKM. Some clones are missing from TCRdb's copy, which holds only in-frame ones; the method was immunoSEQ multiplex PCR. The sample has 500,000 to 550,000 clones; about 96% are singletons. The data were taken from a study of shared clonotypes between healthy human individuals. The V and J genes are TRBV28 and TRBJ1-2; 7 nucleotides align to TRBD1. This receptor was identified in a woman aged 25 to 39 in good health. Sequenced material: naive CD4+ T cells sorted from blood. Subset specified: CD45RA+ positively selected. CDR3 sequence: CATASGGHSGYGYTF. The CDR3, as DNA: TGTGCCACCGCCTCAGGGGGACATTCCGGGTATGGCTACACCTTC.